The T cell receptor beta chain under discussion was sequenced for a study of siplizumab effects on memory and regulatory T cells. Regarding this clone: Its specificity is unknown.

Study-level results: Confirmatory evidence of suppressive function in proliferating siplizumab-culture Tregs was not obtained.

In three donor pairs, unstimulated naive, memory, effector memory and TEMRA subsets were sequenced. The germline V gene has CDR1 MNHNS and CDR2 SASEGT. V dropped 8 bases and J dropped 8; count of bases not matched to a gene: 12. The CDR3 runs 15 residues. Sequencing used immunoSEQ multiplex PCR; TCRdb keeps in-frame clones, though not all of them. The sample holds some 100,000 clones, roughly 96% seen once. The sample was naive CD4+ T cells sorted from blood. The TCR originated in a human donor in good health. The chain recombines TRBV6-1 with TRBJ1-2, with TRBD1 identical over 12 bases. CDR3 DNA sequence: TGTGCCAGCTTAACGGGACAGGGGGCCCTATGGGGCTACACCTTC. It specifies CASLTGQGALWGYTF.